These 17 T cell receptor beta chains share one sample of origin, sequenced in a study of human T cells and chemical hapten exposure. Time point here: pre-sensitization, week 0. Treatment noted: therapeutic diphenylcyclopropenone sensitization with weekly scalp DPC. TCRdb ran MiXCR on the RACE reads and lists one entry per CDR3 protein. The sample lists roughly 110,000 distinct CDR3 sequences, roughly 12% seen once, with about 1.6% in the top ten. Sequenced material: whole blood, taken in connection with sensitization to the hapten diphenylcyclopropenone (DPC). These receptors came from a woman aged 45 to 65 with alopecia areata. Some clones in this sample may be carry-over from other donors' samples.

This clonotype was recorded at least ten times. The chain links TRBV11-2 to TRBJ2-1, with unresolved D. V was pared by 1 base and J by 6 bases, with 10 bases between. CDR1 is SGHAT, CDR2 FQNNGV, per germline. The CDR3 extends over 14 amino acids. CDR3 loop: CASSLVLDLNEQFF. The CDR3 bases are TGTGCCAGCAGCTTAGTCCTGGACCTCAATGAGCAGTTCTTC.

This clonotype has more than one count but fewer than ten. The V gene is TRBV7-9, the J gene TRBJ2-5; 11 bases line up with TRBD2. CDR3 length: 18 amino acids. Unmatched junction bases numbered 9, after V lost 2 bases and J lost 1 base. Germline V gene lookup returns CDR1 SEHNR and CDR2 FQNEAQ (reference sequence). CDR3 loop: CASSLPPRLAGLQETQYF. The CDR3, as DNA: TGTGCCAGCAGCTTACCCCCGAGACTAGCGGGGCTCCAAGAGACCCAGTACTTC.

This clonotype was picked up many times. This chain joins TRBV5-6 and TRBJ1-5; 7 nucleotides agree with TRBD1. Losses at the gene ends were 2 bases for V and 5 bases for J; bases not matched to a gene: 4. From germline, CDR1 is SGHDT and CDR2 YYEEEE. The CDR3 length is 14 residues. CDR3 loop: CASSLGQVHQPQHF. CDR3 bases: TGTGCCAGCAGCTTAGGACAGGTGCATCAGCCCCAGCATTTT.

This clonotype appeared many times. The rearrangement joins TRBV20-1 to TRBJ2-7, with a tentative D call TRBD1 (5 bases). This CDR3 region has 12 residues. Trimming left V 4 bases short and J 2 bases short, with 9 bases between. Germline loops: CDR1 DFQATT, CDR2 SNEGSKA (reference sequence). CDR3 sequence reads: CSAIRDAYEQYF. The DNA of the CDR3 is TGCAGTGCTATCAGGGATGCCTACGAGCAGTACTTC.

In its sample, this clonotype was seen a few times. The chain joins TRBV11-1 to TRBJ2-7, with 10 positions matching TRBD1. Per the germline V gene, CDR1 is SGHAT and CDR2 is FQDESV (reference sequence). The CDR3 length is 14 residues. The trim removed 5 bases at V and 2 bases at J, leaving 3 bases unmatched. The CDR3 sequence is CASSLDRGAYEQYF. In nucleotides, the CDR3 is TGTGCCAGCAGCCTGGACAGGGGGGCCTACGAGCAGTACTTC.

The rearrangement links TRBV5-6 to TRBJ1-1; D is unclear. Trimming removed 2 bases at V and 7 bases at J, with 15 bases between. The CDR3 covers 14 residues. CDR1 and CDR2 (germline): SGHDT, YYEEEE. CDR3 region: CASSFLREDFEAFF. CDR3 in DNA: TGTGCCAGCAGCTTTCTGAGGGAAGATTTTGAAGCTTTCTTT.

CDR3: CASTYTGIGEQYF. DNA of the CDR3: TGTGCCAGCACCTATACGGGCATCGGCGAGCAGTACTTC. The chain is built from TRBV7-9 and TRBJ2-7; D uncertain. The CDR3 runs to 13 residues. Trimming took 7 bases from V and 6 from J, leaving 16 bases between them. Germline V CDR1 and CDR2: SEHNR, FQNEAQ (reference sequence).

V usage is TRBV6-1 and J usage is TRBJ1-5; D unclear. Germline loops: CDR1 MNHNS, CDR2 SASEGT. The length of the CDR3 is 12 residues. Between the trimmed V and J ends, which lost 9 bases and 3 bases, there was a span of 9 bases. In nucleotides, the CDR3 is TGTGCCAGTCGGACCGCCAATCAGCCCCAGCATTTT. Translated, it gives CASRTANQPQHF.

The V call is TRBV7-9, the J call TRBJ2-5, with no clear D. The CDR3 spans 14 residues. Germline assignment: CDR1 SEHNR and CDR2 FQNEAQ (reference sequence). Trimming cost V 1 base and J 5 bases, with 11 bases left between them. The CDR3 loop is CASSLGSGAETQYF. The CDR3 DNA follows: TGTGCCAGCAGCTTAGGTTCGGGCGCCGAGACCCAGTACTTC.

V gene TRBV7-2 combines with J gene TRBJ2-1; 12 positions agree with TRBD2. Trimming removed 3 bases from V and 7 bases from J; junction bases left unmatched: 7. The CDR3 has 16 residues. Germline CDR1 is SGHTA and CDR2 is FQGNSA. CDR3 region: CASSFLAGGHLNEQFF. Here the CDR3 DNA reads TGTGCCAGCAGCTTCCTAGCGGGGGGGCATCTGAATGAGCAGTTCTTC.

This clonotype was detected only a few times. The V gene is TRBV28, the J gene TRBJ1-1, with D possibly matching TRBD1 (5 bases). The length of the CDR3 is 16 residues. The germline CDR1 and CDR2 sequences are MDHEN and SYDVKM. The V and J ends lost 4 bases and 0 bases respectively, with 15 bases between them. Here the CDR3 DNA reads TGTGCCAGCAGTTCTACGGGACGGTTGATGAACACTGAAGCTTTCTTT. Translation gives CASSSTGRLMNTEAFF.

In this sample, this clonotype turned up many times. The chain joins TRBV27 to TRBJ2-1, with 12 nucleotides matching TRBD1. V trimming: 6 bases; J trimming: 9 bases; junction bases outside the gene matches: 3. The CDR3 sequence is 13 residues long. In germline, CDR1 is MNHEY, CDR2 SMNVEV (reference sequence). The CDR3 reads CASSGTGGGEQFF. In DNA, the CDR3 is TGTGCCAGCAGCGGGACAGGGGGCGGTGAGCAGTTCTTC.

This clonotype was seen at least ten times. V usage is TRBV12-3 or TRBV12-4 and J usage is TRBJ2-1; D possibly uses TRBD1 or TRBD2 (7 bases each). The V end was cut by 5 bases, the J end by 4 bases, with 15 bases between. This CDR3 spans 15 amino acids. CDR3 nucleotide sequence: TGTGCCAGCAGTCCGCCAGGGGGGGAATACAATGAGCAGTTCTTC. Translation: CASSPPGGEYNEQFF.

This clonotype occurred a few times. The chain carries TRBV5-1 and TRBJ2-7; tentatively, D is TRBD1 (6 bases). V was clipped by 0 bases and J by 3 bases, with 16 bases between them. Germline-derived CDR1 and CDR2 are SGHRS and YFSETQ. The CDR3 is made up of 16 amino acids. The CDR3: CASSLGGSGQYYEQYF. The CDR3 DNA reads as TGCGCCAGCAGCTTGGGAGGGTCCGGACAGTACTACGAGCAGTACTTC. Full variable domain (outside the CDR3, taken from reference TRBV5-1 and TRBJ2-7): KAGVTQTPRYLIKTRGQQVTLSCSPISGHRSVSWYQQTPGQGLQFLFEYFSETQRNKGNFPGRFSGRQFSNSRSEMNVSTLELGDSALYLCASSLGGSGQYYEQYFGPGTRLTVT.

This clonotype has more than one count but fewer than ten. The chain is built from TRBV7-9 and TRBJ2-7, with a possible D match to TRBD1 (6 bases). Germline CDR1 is SEHNR and CDR2 is FQNEAQ (reference sequence). Trimming stripped 1 base from V and 4 bases from J, with 14 bases between. The CDR3 is 15 amino acids. CDR3: CASSLVAGEGYEQYF. Here the CDR3 DNA reads TGTGCCAGCAGCTTAGTAGCAGGGGAAGGTTACGAGCAGTACTTC.

V gene TRBV4-2 combines with J gene TRBJ2-2, with D possibly matching TRBD1 (6 bases). V shed 4 bases and J shed 7 bases, with 13 bases lying between them. The CDR3 consists of 14 residues. The germline V gene encodes CDR1 LGHNA and CDR2 YNFKEQ. The CDR3 DNA reads TGTGCCAGCAGCCTTGAGAAACAGGGCGGGGAGCTGTTTTTT. Translating gives CASSLEKQGGELFF.

In its sample, this clonotype was seen a few times. V usage is TRBV29-1 and J usage is TRBJ2-5, with 9 bases lining up with TRBD2. Germline CDR1 reads SQVTM; CDR2 reads ANQGSEA. CDR3 length: 17 residues. V was pared by 3 bases and J by 0 bases, with 11 bases of the junction left unmatched. The CDR3 loop reads CSVEPASGEAYQETQYF. CDR3 coding DNA: TGCAGCGTTGAGCCGGCTAGCGGGGAAGCATACCAAGAGACCCAGTACTTC.